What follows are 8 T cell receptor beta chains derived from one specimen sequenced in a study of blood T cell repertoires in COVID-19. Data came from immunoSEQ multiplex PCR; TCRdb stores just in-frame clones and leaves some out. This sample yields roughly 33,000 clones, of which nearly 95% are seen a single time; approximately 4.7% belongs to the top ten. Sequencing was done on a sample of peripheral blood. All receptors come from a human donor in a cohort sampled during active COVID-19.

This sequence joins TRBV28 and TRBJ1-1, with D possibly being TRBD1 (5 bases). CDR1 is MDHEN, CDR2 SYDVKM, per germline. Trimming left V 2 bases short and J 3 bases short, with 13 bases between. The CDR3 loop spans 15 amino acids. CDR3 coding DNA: TGTGCCAGCAGTTTAATCGGGGGATGGGACACTGAAGCTTTCTTT. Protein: CASSLIGGWDTEAFF.

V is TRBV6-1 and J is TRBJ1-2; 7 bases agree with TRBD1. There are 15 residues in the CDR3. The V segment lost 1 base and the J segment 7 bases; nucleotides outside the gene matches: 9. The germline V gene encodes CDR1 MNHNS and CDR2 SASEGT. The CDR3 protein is CASSEGPGGSRGYTF. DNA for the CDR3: TGTGCCAGCAGTGAAGGGCCAGGGGGTTCGCGTGGCTACACCTTC.

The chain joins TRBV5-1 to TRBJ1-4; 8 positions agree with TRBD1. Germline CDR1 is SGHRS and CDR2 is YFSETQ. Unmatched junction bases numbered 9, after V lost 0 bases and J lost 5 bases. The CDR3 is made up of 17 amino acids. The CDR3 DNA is TGCGCCAGCAGCTTGGCAATCGGACAGGGAAAAAATGAAAAACTGTTTTTT. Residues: CASSLAIGQGKNEKLFF. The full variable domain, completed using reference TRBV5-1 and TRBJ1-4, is KAGVTQTPRYLIKTRGQQVTLSCSPISGHRSVSWYQQTPGQGLQFLFEYFSETQRNKGNFPGRFSGRQFSNSRSEMNVSTLELGDSALYLCASSLAIGQGKNEKLFFGSGTQLSVL.

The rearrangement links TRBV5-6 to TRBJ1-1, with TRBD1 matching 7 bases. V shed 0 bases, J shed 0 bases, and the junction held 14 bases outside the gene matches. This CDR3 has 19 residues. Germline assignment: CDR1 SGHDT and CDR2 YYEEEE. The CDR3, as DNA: TGTGCCAGCAGCTTGGGGGGTTTTAGGGACAGAGACATGAACACTGAAGCTTTCTTT. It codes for CASSLGGFRDRDMNTEAFF. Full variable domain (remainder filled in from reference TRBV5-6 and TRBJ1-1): DAGVTQSPTHLIKTRGQQVTLRCSPKSGHDTVSWYQQALGQGPQFIFQYYEEEERQRGNFPDRFSGHQFPNYSSELNVNALLLGDSALYLCASSLGGFRDRDMNTEAFFGQGTRLTVV.

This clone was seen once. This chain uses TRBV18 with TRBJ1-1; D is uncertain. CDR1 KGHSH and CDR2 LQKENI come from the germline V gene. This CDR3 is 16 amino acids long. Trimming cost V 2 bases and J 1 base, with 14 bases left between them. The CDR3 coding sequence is TGTGCCAGCTCACCAACTGGACCCGGAGGGAACACTGAAGCTTTCTTT. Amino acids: CASSPTGPGGNTEAFF. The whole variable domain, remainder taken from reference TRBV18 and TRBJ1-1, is NAGVMQNPRHLVRRRGQEARLRCSPMKGHSHVYWYRQLPEEGLKFMVYLQKENIIDESGMPKERFSAEFPKEGPSILRIQQVVRGDSAAYFCASSPTGPGGNTEAFFGQGTRLTVV.

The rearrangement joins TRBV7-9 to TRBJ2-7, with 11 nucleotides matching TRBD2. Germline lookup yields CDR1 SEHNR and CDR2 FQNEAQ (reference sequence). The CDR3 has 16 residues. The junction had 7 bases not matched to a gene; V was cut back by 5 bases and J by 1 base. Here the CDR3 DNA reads TGTGCCAGCAGCCTCATAAGACTAGCGGGATCCTACGAGCAGTACTTC. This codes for CASSLIRLAGSYEQYF. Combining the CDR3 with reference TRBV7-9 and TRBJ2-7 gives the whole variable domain DTGVSQNPRHKITKRGQNVTFRCDPISEHNRLYWYRQTLGQGPEFLTYFQNEAQLEKSRLLSDRFSAERPKGSFSTLEIQRTEQGDSAMYLCASSLIRLAGSYEQYFGPGTRLTVT.

CDR3 nucleotides: TGCGCCAGCAGTGATTCTCGGGCGACAGGGTCGGCAGATACGCAGTATTTT. It is translated as CASSDSRATGSADTQYF. V gene TRBV10-2 combines with J gene TRBJ2-3; 7 nucleotides align to TRBD1. V lost 3 bases, J lost 4 bases, and 13 bases stayed unmatched. The germline V gene has CDR1 WSHSY and CDR2 SAAADI. The CDR3 extends over 17 amino acids.

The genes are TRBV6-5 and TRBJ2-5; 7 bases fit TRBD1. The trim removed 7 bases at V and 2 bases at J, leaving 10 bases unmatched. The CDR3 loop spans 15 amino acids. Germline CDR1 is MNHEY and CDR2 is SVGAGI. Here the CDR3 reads CASKLQDRLQETQYF. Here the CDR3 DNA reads TGTGCCAGCAAGTTGCAGGACAGGCTGCAAGAGACCCAGTACTTC.